Shown below are 26 T cell receptor beta chains from a single sample sequenced in a study of blood T cell repertoires in COVID-19 (dated by TCRdb to 2020 to 2021). Receptor libraries were prepared by the immunoSEQ multiplex PCR assay. The source is immuneACCESS, and TCRdb retained only in-frame sequences with V and J called. Part of the clones is not carried over; for the studies checked, unresolved V genes explain less than half of this, and the remainder is unexplained. The sample table lists about 20,000 clones, less than 85% of them with a count of one. Of the sample, more than 50% falls within the top ten clones. The sample was peripheral blood. The receptors originated from an elderly man with acute or convalescent COVID-19.

This clone was recorded only once. The chain combines TRBV6-5 with TRBJ2-3; D gene ambiguous. Germline CDR1 and CDR2: MNHEY and SVGAGI. The CDR3 consists of 15 residues. Trimming cost V 2 bases and J 1 base, with 10 bases left between them. CDR3: CASSYGRGGTDTQYF. CDR3 DNA: TGTGCCAGCAGTTACGGTCGCGGAGGCACAGATACGCAGTATTTT.

V is TRBV3-1 (or the pseudogene TRBV3-2) and J is TRBJ1-1; 9 bases are a match to TRBD1. This CDR3 comprises 16 residues. The J segment lost 4 bases and the V segment lost 3 bases, leaving 9 bases of the junction unmatched. Germline V lookup: CDR1 LGHDT, CDR2 YNNKEL (reference sequence). This CDR3 is CASSQRQGVIVTEAFF. In DNA form, the CDR3 reads TGTGCCAGCAGCCAGAGACAGGGGGTTATAGTCACTGAAGCTTTCTTT.

The chain joins TRBV18 to TRBJ2-1; TRBD2 matches 11 bases. CDR1 and CDR2 (germline): KGHSH, LQKENI. This CDR3 contains 16 residues. With 3 bases clipped from V and 8 bases from J, the junction kept 9 bases outside the gene matches. DNA of the CDR3: TGTGCCAGCTCACCCTCACTAGCGGGAGTATTCGATGAGCAGTTCTTC. Translation: CASSPSLAGVFDEQFF.

This clone was recorded a few times. V is TRBV30 and J is TRBJ1-1; D gene ambiguous. V lost 0 bases, J lost 6 bases, and 11 bases lay in between. Germline CDR1 and CDR2: GTSNPN and SVGIG (reference sequence). CDR3 length equals 13 residues. DNA for the CDR3: TGTGCCTGGAGTGTTGCGAGGTTCGCTGAAGCTTTCTTT. Protein sequence: CAWSVARFAEAFF.

The V and J genes are TRBV19 and TRBJ1-5; D perhaps matches TRBD1 (6 bases). V lost 9 bases and J lost 4, with 19 bases in between. CDR1 and CDR2 (germline): LNHDA, SQIVND (reference sequence). The CDR3 loop spans 15 amino acids. The CDR3 nucleotides read TGTGCCAGCCGAACTAGACAGGCCCGAAATCAGCCCCAGCATTTT. Its translation is CASRTRQARNQPQHF.

This clone turned up a few times. The CDR3 loop is CASSSGTGEKNIQYF. DNA of the CDR3: TGTGCCAGCAGTTCCGGGACAGGGGAGAAAAACATTCAGTACTTC. V and J are TRBV6-4 and TRBJ2-4; 10 bases line up with TRBD1. The ends lost 5 bases at V and 4 bases at J; junction bases unmatched: 5. Germline CDR1 is MRHNA and CDR2 is SNTAGT. CDR3 length: 15 amino acids.

The V gene is TRBV19, the J gene TRBJ1-4; TRBD1 might be the D (6 bases). CDR1 and CDR2 from the germline V gene are LNHDA and SQIVND (reference sequence). The CDR3 extends over 14 amino acids. The V end lost 6 bases, the J end lost 3 bases, and 11 bases lay between the germline ends. In DNA, the CDR3 is TGTGCCAGTAGGGTGGACAGACCTAATGAAAAACTGTTTTTT. It is translated as CASRVDRPNEKLFF.

The chain links TRBV29-1 to TRBJ2-7; 9 bases align to TRBD1. Germline V lookup: CDR1 SQVTM, CDR2 ANQGSEA. Trimming took 5 bases from V and 0 from J; bases not matched to a gene: 8. CDR3 length: 15 amino acids. CDR3 sequence: CSVSGTGLSSYEQYF. CDR3 in DNA: TGCAGCGTTTCCGGGACAGGGCTAAGCTCCTACGAGCAGTACTTC.

V gene TRBV29-1 combines with J gene TRBJ2-7, with D perhaps matching TRBD2 (5 bases). The CDR3 runs to 11 residues. CDR1 and CDR2 (germline): SQVTM, ANQGSEA. V shed 3 bases and J shed 5 bases, with 8 bases lying between them. The CDR3 DNA sequence: TGCAGCGTTGAGATCGGGGACGAGCAGTACTTC. Translating it yields CSVEIGDEQYF.

The chain uses TRBV3-1 (or the pseudogene TRBV3-2) and TRBJ2-1, with 10 bases aligning to TRBD2. The CDR3 is 17 residues long. V lost 4 bases and J lost 7; bases outside the gene matches: 13. Germline V gene data show CDR1 as LGHDT and CDR2 as YNNKEL (reference sequence). The CDR3 spells CASSRGSGRWGDNEQFF. The CDR3 DNA reads as TGTGCCAGCAGCCGCGGTAGCGGGAGGTGGGGAGATAATGAGCAGTTCTTC.

The gene calls are TRBV19 and TRBJ2-6; 7 bases map to TRBD1. CDR3 length: 17 residues. V was clipped by 6 bases and J by 4 bases; unmatched bases: 12. CDR1 and CDR2 from the germline V gene are LNHDA and SQIVND (reference sequence). The DNA of the CDR3 is TGTGCCAGTAGCCACGAATTAACAGGGGCCGGGGCCAACGTCCTGACTTTC. Translation gives CASSHELTGAGANVLTF.

This sequence joins TRBV13 and TRBJ2-7; D uncertain. The germline V gene has CDR1 PRHDT and CDR2 FYEKMQ (reference sequence). Trimming removed 5 bases at V and 1 base at J, with 9 bases between. The length of the CDR3 is 13 residues. CDR3 DNA sequence: TGTGCCAGCAGCGTGCGGTTTTCCTACGAGCAGTACTTC. The encoded protein is CASSVRFSYEQYF.

The gene calls are TRBV9 and TRBJ2-1; 9 nucleotides align to TRBD2. The CDR3 loop spans 14 amino acids. CDR1 SGDLS and CDR2 YYNGEE come from the germline V gene. V shed 6 bases, J shed 8 bases, and the junction held 9 bases outside the gene matches. The CDR3 nucleotides are TGTGCCAGCACCCGGGGTAGCGGGAGTTATGAGCAGTTCTTC. Translated: CASTRGSGSYEQFF.

The chain joins TRBV30 to TRBJ2-7; D is unresolved. CDR3 length: 13 amino acids. With 3 bases removed from V and 7 bases from J, the gap between germline ends came to 16 bases. CDR1 and CDR2 (germline): GTSNPN, SVGIG (reference sequence). For the CDR3, the DNA is TGTGCCTGGAGAAAGGAGTCCTTTGGGGAGCAGTACTTC. This gives the protein CAWRKESFGEQYF.

V is TRBV6-6 and J is TRBJ1-4; D is undetermined. V was pared by 2 bases and J by 7 bases, with 8 bases between. CDR1 is MNHNY and CDR2 is SVGAGI in the germline V gene (reference sequence). The CDR3 totals 13 residues. The CDR3 nucleotides read TGTGCCAGCAGTTACGCCCCCAGTGAAAAACTGTTTTTT. Translating it yields CASSYAPSEKLFF.

The rearrangement joins TRBV19 to TRBJ2-6; possibly TRBD2 for D (6 bases). The CDR3 covers 19 residues. V lost 3 bases to trimming and J lost 0 bases, with 18 bases between them. Germline CDR1 reads LNHDA; CDR2 reads SQIVND (reference sequence). CDR3 DNA: TGTGCCAGTAGTATCAGGTCCGGCGGGGCGAGCTCTGGGGCCAACGTCCTGACTTTC. Translated, it gives CASSIRSGGASSGANVLTF.

The rearrangement uses TRBV5-1 and TRBJ1-1; 9 bases are shared with TRBD1. The CDR3 has 16 residues. V trimming: 6 bases; J trimming: 4 bases; junction bases outside the gene matches: 13. Germline values: CDR1 SGHRS, CDR2 YFSETQ. The DNA for the CDR3 is TGCGCCAGCACCAAGGGGACAGGGTGGGTAGGCACTGAAGCTTTCTTT. Protein sequence: CASTKGTGWVGTEAFF.

The V gene is TRBV19, the J gene TRBJ1-1; 9 bases are a match to TRBD1. Trimming took 5 bases from V and 5 from J; bases not matched to a gene: 12. The CDR3 is 16 residues long. Germline loops: CDR1 LNHDA, CDR2 SQIVND (reference sequence). The CDR3 DNA reads as TGTGCCAGTAGTCACGGACAGGGGTCCGCAATGACTGAAGCTTTCTTT. It specifies CASSHGQGSAMTEAFF.

The genes are TRBV18 and TRBJ2-1; 8 positions match TRBD2. CDR1 is KGHSH, CDR2 LQKENI, per germline. The J segment lost 3 bases and the V segment lost 1 base, leaving 8 bases of the junction unmatched. This CDR3 is built from 17 residues. The CDR3 here is CASSPQWGSGDYNEQFF. The CDR3 bases are TGTGCCAGCTCACCACAGTGGGGTAGCGGGGACTACAATGAGCAGTTCTTC.

This chain links TRBV9 with TRBJ1-4; 9 nucleotides match TRBD1. V shed 2 bases and J 8 bases; nucleotides not matched to a gene: 4. The CDR3 runs 14 residues. The V gene's germline CDR1 is SGDLS and CDR2 YYNGEE. The CDR3 here is CASSVGQGFEKLFF. CDR3 DNA: TGTGCCAGCAGCGTTGGACAGGGGTTCGAAAAACTGTTTTTT.

V and J are TRBV7-9 and TRBJ2-2; D gene ambiguous. Trimming cost V 1 base and J 1 base, with 4 bases left between them. Looked up from germline, CDR1 is SEHNR and CDR2 is FQNEAQ (reference sequence). There are 14 residues in the CDR3. The CDR3 sequence: CASSLDWNTGELFF. The CDR3 DNA follows: TGTGCCAGCAGCTTAGACTGGAACACCGGGGAGCTGTTTTTT.

The V call is TRBV6-5, the J call TRBJ2-3; weak D call: TRBD2 (6 bases). Trimming removed 2 bases from V and 2 bases from J, with 11 bases in between. This CDR3 region has 15 residues. CDR1 and CDR2 from the germline V gene are MNHEY and SVGAGI. The CDR3 DNA is TGTGCCAGCAGTTACAGGGCGGGGAACACAGATACGCAGTATTTT. Encoded protein: CASSYRAGNTDTQYF.

This clone came up once. The chain recombines TRBV7-3 with TRBJ2-4; TRBD2 matches 12 bases. V was clipped by 1 base and J by 1 base; unmatched bases: 8. The CDR3 extends over 19 amino acids. Germline V CDR1 and CDR2: SGHTA, FQGTGA. The CDR3 loop is CASSLMVLAGGEAKNIQYF. CDR3 DNA sequence: TGTGCCAGCAGCTTAATGGTTCTAGCGGGAGGGGAGGCCAAAAACATTCAGTACTTC.

This rearrangement joins TRBV5-3 to TRBJ2-7, with TRBD2 matching 8 bases. TRBV5-3 is an ORF, and what it does is uncertain. Trimming at V came to 0 bases and at J to 4 bases, leaving 18 bases not matched to a gene. The CDR3 is made up of 19 amino acids. CDR3 sequence: CARSLVGGRLSGSGYEQYV. DNA of the CDR3: TGTGCCAGAAGCTTGGTAGGCGGCAGACTAAGCGGGAGTGGGTACGAGCAGTACGTC.

The J gene is TRBJ2-5, the V gene TRBV18, with D unresolved. V lost 3 bases to trimming and J lost 3 bases, with 11 bases between them. Looked up from germline, CDR1 is KGHSH and CDR2 is LQKENI. CDR3 length equals 14 residues. The CDR3 is CASSPQVGEETQYF. The CDR3 DNA sequence: TGTGCCAGCTCACCCCAGGTCGGCGAAGAGACCCAGTACTTC.

J is TRBJ2-2 and V is TRBV6-4, with 11 bases lining up with TRBD2. Germline V gene data show CDR1 as MRHNA and CDR2 as SNTAGT. The J segment lost 4 bases and the V segment lost 3 bases, leaving 1 base of the junction unmatched. CDR3 length: 15 amino acids. The CDR3 here is CASSETSGSTGELFF. Written as DNA, the CDR3 is TGTGCCAGCAGTGAAACTAGCGGGAGCACCGGGGAGCTGTTTTTT.